These T cell receptor beta chains were read from a single sample in a study of cytomegalovirus exposure and HLA in healthy donors. TCRdb keeps only in-frame clones here, not all; method: immunoSEQ multiplex PCR. This sample carries 200,000 or so clones, 82% of them seen once, and the ten largest clones take about 0.84%. The specimen was PBMCs. The receptor source for this set is a woman aged 18-29 years in good health and CMV-seronegative. CDR3s leave out the opening cysteine and the closing phenylalanine or tryptophan.

v_call: TRBV7-8
j_call: TRBJ1-6
cdr3_aa: ASRSGQGINSPLH

v_call: TRBV7-9
j_call: TRBJ1-1
cdr3_aa: SSSSLNTEAF

v_call: TRBV9
j_call: TRBJ1-5
cdr3_aa: ASTPASTGDNQPQH

v_call: TRBV6-5
j_call: TRBJ2-1
cdr3_aa: ASRQGMDYNEQF

v_call: TRBV30
j_call: TRBJ1-6
cdr3_aa: AWKNVYGTGGAGYNSPLH

v_call: TRBV6-5
j_call: TRBJ2-3
cdr3_aa: ASSSPLSGARY

v_call: TRBV6-1
j_call: TRBJ1-5
cdr3_aa: ASSEVGGAGQPQH

v_call: TRBV11-2
j_call: TRBJ2-5
cdr3_aa: ASSSEETQY

v_call: TRBV27
j_call: TRBJ2-1
cdr3_aa: ASSHGLAGGSSYNEQF

v_call: TRBV9
j_call: TRBJ2-7
cdr3_aa: ASSVAQGAYEQY

v_call: TRBV2
j_call: TRBJ1-5
cdr3_aa: ASGGSSVGNQPQH

v_call: TRBV6-1
j_call: TRBJ2-7
cdr3_aa: ATLFGGQLYEQY

v_call: TRBV6-5
j_call: TRBJ2-1
cdr3_aa: ASTKSSGEWF

v_call: TRBV27
j_call: TRBJ2-7
cdr3_aa: ASSSAGGAYEQY

v_call: TRBV6-6
j_call: TRBJ2-5
cdr3_aa: ASSYAGAGETQY

v_call: TRBV7-2
j_call: TRBJ2-5
cdr3_aa: ASSLARTFQETQY

v_call: TRBV5-6
j_call: TRBJ1-5
cdr3_aa: ASSLAGQGNQPQH

v_call: TRBV7-8
j_call: TRBJ2-7
cdr3_aa: ASSFGDYEQY

v_call: TRBV6-5
j_call: TRBJ1-1
cdr3_aa: ASRTGQGAF

v_call: TRBV30
j_call: TRBJ1-5
cdr3_aa: AWSVRVLQPQH

v_call: TRBV2
j_call: TRBJ2-5
cdr3_aa: ASSATSWGQETQY

v_call: TRBV19
j_call: TRBJ2-1
cdr3_aa: ASSTRTGGYNEQF

v_call: TRBV29-1
j_call: TRBJ1-1
cdr3_aa: SVEGHRADTEAF

v_call: TRBV28
j_call: TRBJ2-7
cdr3_aa: ASSLGQGAYEQY

v_call: TRBV7-3
j_call: TRBJ2-2
cdr3_aa: ASGQVNTGELF

v_call: TRBV30
j_call: TRBJ2-5
cdr3_aa: AWSQGLAGEGETQY

v_call: TRBV7-9
j_call: TRBJ1-1
cdr3_aa: ASTGDYTEAF

v_call: TRBV5-1
j_call: TRBJ2-6
cdr3_aa: ASSLAPGQGAVLT

v_call: TRBV29-1
j_call: TRBJ2-1
cdr3_aa: SAARGTGHNEQF

v_call: TRBV27
j_call: TRBJ2-3
cdr3_aa: ASRIRGTDTQY

v_call: TRBV7-6
j_call: TRBJ2-7
cdr3_aa: ASSLGVLAVSYEQY

v_call: TRBV6-6
j_call: TRBJ2-7
cdr3_aa: ASSYSSGDSYEQY

v_call: TRBV6-5
j_call: TRBJ2-1
cdr3_aa: ASSSLAGGNEQF

v_call: TRBV6-5
j_call: TRBJ2-7
cdr3_aa: ASSYETGSLREQY

v_call: TRBV6-1
j_call: TRBJ2-1
cdr3_aa: ASSEGPGGALHEQF

v_call: TRBV5-1
j_call: TRBJ2-6
cdr3_aa: ASSLEGQGLSGANVLT

v_call: TRBV6-1
j_call: TRBJ2-1
cdr3_aa: ASSDLAGGLDEQF

v_call: TRBV4-2
j_call: TRBJ1-5
cdr3_aa: ASSQPTTGDWDQPQH

v_call: TRBV10-3
j_call: TRBJ2-1
cdr3_aa: AISESETQRNYNEQF

v_call: TRBV20-1
j_call: TRBJ1-2
cdr3_aa: GPTGHDGYT

v_call: TRBV19
j_call: TRBJ2-7
cdr3_aa: ASSRPGQSSYEQY

v_call: TRBV11-3
j_call: TRBJ1-2
cdr3_aa: ASSSPRSAGDYGYT

v_call: TRBV6-6
j_call: TRBJ2-7
cdr3_aa: ASSSPTGNPYEQY

v_call: TRBV30
j_call: TRBJ2-3
cdr3_aa: AWSVSRSTDTQY

v_call: TRBV13
j_call: TRBJ2-7
cdr3_aa: ASSLWREQSEQY

v_call: TRBV2
j_call: TRBJ2-1
cdr3_aa: ASMASGYNEQF

v_call: TRBV6-5
j_call: TRBJ2-5
cdr3_aa: ASRMTGQETQY

v_call: TRBV30
j_call: TRBJ2-1
cdr3_aa: AGDLAGGNNEQF